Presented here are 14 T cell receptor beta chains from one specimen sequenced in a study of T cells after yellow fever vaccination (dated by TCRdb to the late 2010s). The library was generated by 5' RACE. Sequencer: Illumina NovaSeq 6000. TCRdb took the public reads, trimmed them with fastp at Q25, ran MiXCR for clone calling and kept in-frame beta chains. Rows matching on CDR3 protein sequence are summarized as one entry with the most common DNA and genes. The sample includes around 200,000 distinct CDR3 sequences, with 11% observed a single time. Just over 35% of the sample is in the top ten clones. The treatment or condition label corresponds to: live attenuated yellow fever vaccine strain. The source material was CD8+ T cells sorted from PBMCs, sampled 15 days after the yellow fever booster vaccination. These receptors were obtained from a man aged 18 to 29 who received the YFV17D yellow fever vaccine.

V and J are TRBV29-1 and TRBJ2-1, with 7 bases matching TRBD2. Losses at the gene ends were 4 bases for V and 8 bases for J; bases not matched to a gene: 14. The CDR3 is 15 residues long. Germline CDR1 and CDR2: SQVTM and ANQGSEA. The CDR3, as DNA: TGCAGCGTTGCCCCAGCGGGGACGAGAGACGATGAGCAGTTCTTC. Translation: CSVAPAGTRDDEQFF.

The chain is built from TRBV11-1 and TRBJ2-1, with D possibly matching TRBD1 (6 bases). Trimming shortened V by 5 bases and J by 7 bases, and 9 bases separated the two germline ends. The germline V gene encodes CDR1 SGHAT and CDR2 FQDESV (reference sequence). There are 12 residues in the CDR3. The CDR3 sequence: CASSQGQNEQFF. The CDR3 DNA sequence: TGTGCCAGCAGCCAAGGACAGAATGAGCAGTTCTTC. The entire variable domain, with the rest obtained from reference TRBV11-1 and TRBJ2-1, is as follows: EAEVAQSPRYKITEKSQAVAFWCDPISGHATLYWYRQILGQGPELLVQFQDESVVDDSQLPKDRFSAERLKGVDSTLKIQPAELGDSAMYLCASSQGQNEQFFGPGTRLTVL.

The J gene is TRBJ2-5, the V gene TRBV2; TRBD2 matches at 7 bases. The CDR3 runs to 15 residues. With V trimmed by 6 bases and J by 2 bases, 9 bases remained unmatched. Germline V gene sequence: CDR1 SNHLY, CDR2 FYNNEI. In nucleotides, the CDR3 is TGTGCCAGCAGGGCCGGGACTATTGGGCAAGAGACCCAGTACTTC. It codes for CASRAGTIGQETQYF.

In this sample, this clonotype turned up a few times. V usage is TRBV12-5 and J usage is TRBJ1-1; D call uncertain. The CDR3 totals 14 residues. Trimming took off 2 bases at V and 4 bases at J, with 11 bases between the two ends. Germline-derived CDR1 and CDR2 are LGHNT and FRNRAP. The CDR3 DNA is TGTGCTAGTGGTTTGACCGCGGGTATCACTGAAGCTTTCTTT. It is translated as CASGLTAGITEAFF.

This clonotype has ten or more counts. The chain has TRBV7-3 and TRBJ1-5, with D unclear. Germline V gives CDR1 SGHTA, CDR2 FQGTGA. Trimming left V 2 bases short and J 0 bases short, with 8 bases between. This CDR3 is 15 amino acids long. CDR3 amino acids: CASSLWANSNQPQHF. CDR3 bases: TGTGCCAGCAGCTTATGGGCAAATAGCAATCAGCCCCAGCATTTT.

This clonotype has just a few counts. The CDR3 bases are TGTGCCAGCGCCCTCGGAGGACAGGGGTTCAATGAGCAGTTCTTC. Translated: CASALGGQGFNEQFF. The chain uses TRBV7-2 and TRBJ2-1; 9 bases agree with TRBD1. Germline V gene sequence: CDR1 SGHTA, CDR2 FQGNSA. With 8 bases clipped from V and 6 bases from J, the junction kept 11 bases outside the gene matches. The length of the CDR3 is 15 residues. The whole variable domain, remainder taken from reference TRBV7-2 and TRBJ2-1, is GAGVSQSPSNKVTEKGKDVELRCDPISGHTALYWYRQSLGQGLEFLIYFQGNSAPDKSGLPSDRFSAERTGGSVSTLTIQRTQQEDSAVYLCASALGGQGFNEQFFGPGTRLTVL.

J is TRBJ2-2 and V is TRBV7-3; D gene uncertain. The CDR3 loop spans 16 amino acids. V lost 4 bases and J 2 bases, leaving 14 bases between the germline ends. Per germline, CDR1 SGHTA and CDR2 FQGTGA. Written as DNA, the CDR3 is TGTGCCAGCAGCTCGGGCCCCGTGAGTAACACCGGGGAGCTGTTTTTT. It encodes CASSSGPVSNTGELFF.

DNA of the CDR3: TGCGCCAGCAGCCACCAGACACTCCCTGAGCAGTTCTTC. This sequence encodes CASSHQTLPEQFF. This chain uses TRBV4-1 with TRBJ2-1; D is undetermined. Germline assignment: CDR1 MGHRA and CDR2 YSYEKL. V was pared by 3 bases and J by 9 bases, with 12 bases between. The CDR3 contains 13 residues.

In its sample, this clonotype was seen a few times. The CDR3 DNA reads as TGCAGCGTTGACGGACTAGCGGGGAAGCCCTACAATGAGCAGTTCTTC. Protein sequence: CSVDGLAGKPYNEQFF. J is TRBJ2-1 and V is TRBV29-1, with 12 bases lining up with TRBD2. The CDR3 runs 16 residues. The germline gives CDR1 SQVTM, CDR2 ANQGSEA. Trimming took 3 bases from V and 2 from J; bases not matched to a gene: 5.

In DNA, the CDR3 is TGCGCCAGCAGCCAAGACTTCGGGGTCACTGAAGCTTTCTTT. Encoded protein: CASSQDFGVTEAFF. The chain combines TRBV4-1 with TRBJ1-1, with D unresolved. Germline values: CDR1 MGHRA, CDR2 YSYEKL. The CDR3 sequence is 14 residues long. V dropped 0 bases and J dropped 4 bases, with 9 bases sitting between them.

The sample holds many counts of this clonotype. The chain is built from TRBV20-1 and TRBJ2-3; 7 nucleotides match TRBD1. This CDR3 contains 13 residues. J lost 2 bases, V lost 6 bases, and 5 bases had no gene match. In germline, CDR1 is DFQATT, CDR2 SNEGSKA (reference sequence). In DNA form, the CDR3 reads TGCAGTGCGCTAGGGGGCTCCACAGATACGCAGTATTTT. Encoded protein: CSALGGSTDTQYF.

DNA of the CDR3: TGTGCCAGCAGCTTAACAGTCGGCGGCACAGATACGCAGTATTTT. Translation: CASSLTVGGTDTQYF. The rearrangement uses TRBV7-3 and TRBJ2-3; unclear D gene. CDR3 length equals 15 residues. Germline assignment: CDR1 SGHTA and CDR2 FQGTGA. The ends were cut back, 0 bases at V and 1 base at J, with 8 bases in the middle.

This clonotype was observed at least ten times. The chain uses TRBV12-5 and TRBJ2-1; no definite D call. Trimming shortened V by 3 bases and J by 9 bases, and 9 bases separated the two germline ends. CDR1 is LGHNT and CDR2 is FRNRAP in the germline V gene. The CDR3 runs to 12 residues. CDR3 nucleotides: TGTGCTAGTGGTTTTAGTCCGGGTGAGCAGTTCTTC. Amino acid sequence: CASGFSPGEQFF.

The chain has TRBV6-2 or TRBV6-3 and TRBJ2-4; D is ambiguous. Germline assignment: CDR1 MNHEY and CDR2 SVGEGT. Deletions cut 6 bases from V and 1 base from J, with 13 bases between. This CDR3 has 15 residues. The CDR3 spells CASSPNRGAKNIQYF. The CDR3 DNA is TGTGCCAGCAGCCCCAATCGTGGGGCCAAAAACATTCAGTACTTC.